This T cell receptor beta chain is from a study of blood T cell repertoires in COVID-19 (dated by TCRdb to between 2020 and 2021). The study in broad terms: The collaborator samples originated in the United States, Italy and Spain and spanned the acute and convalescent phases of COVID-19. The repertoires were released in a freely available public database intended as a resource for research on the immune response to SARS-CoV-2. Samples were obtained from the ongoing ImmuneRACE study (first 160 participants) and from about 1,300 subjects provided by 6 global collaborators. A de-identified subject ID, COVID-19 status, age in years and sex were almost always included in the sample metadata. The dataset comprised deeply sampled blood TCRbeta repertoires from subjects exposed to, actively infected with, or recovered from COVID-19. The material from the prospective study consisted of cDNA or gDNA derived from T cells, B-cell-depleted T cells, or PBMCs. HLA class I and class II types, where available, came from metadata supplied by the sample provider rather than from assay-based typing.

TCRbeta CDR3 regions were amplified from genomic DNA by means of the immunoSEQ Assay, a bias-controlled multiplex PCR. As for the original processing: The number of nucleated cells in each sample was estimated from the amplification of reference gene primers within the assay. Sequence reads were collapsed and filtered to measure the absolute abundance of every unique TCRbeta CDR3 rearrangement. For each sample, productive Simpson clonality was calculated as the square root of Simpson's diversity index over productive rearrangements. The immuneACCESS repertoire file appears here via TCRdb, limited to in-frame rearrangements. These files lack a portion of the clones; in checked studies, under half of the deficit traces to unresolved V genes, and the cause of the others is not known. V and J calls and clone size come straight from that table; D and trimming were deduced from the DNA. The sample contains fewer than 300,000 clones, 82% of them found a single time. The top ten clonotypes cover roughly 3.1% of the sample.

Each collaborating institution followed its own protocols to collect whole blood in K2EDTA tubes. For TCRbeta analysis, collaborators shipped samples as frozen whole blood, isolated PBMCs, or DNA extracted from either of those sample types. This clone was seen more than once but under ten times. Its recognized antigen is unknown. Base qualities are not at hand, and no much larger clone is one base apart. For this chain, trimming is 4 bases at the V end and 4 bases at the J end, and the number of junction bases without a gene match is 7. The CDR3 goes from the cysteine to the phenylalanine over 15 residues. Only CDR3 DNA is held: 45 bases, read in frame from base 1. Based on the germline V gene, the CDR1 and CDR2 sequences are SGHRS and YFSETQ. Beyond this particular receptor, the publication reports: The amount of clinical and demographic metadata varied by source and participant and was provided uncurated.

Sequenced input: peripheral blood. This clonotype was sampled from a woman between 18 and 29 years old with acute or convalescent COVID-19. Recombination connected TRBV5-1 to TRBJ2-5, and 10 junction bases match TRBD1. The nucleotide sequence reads TGCGCCAGCAGCCGGACAGGGGGATTTTTAGAGACCCAGTACTTC. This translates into CASSRTGGFLETQYF.